This paragraph covers one T cell receptor beta chain sequence. Measured with immunoSEQ multiplex PCR; TCRdb has only the in-frame clones, and not every one. The sample consists of around 96,000 clones, about 96% of them appearing once. This entry belongs to a study of blood T cell repertoires in COVID-19. Germline V gene sequence: CDR1 DFQATT, CDR2 SNEGSKA (reference sequence). Between the trimmed V and J ends, which lost 3 bases and 0 bases, there was a span of 15 bases. CDR3 length: 16 amino acids. The gene calls are TRBV20-1 and TRBJ2-1; D possibly corresponds to TRBD2 (5 bases). The source of this sequence is a human donor with active COVID-19. The donor label of this sample is uncertain. The specimen sequenced was peripheral blood. In nucleotides, the CDR3 is TGCAGTGCTAGTGGAGTGGGAGCCGACTCCTACAATGAGCAGTTCTTC. Amino acid sequence: CSASGVGADSYNEQFF.